This is a list of T cell receptor beta chains from one sample in a study of CD8 T cells in Susac syndrome. TCRdb re-derived calls from the immunoSEQ multiplex PCR reads in MiXCR, one entry per CDR3 protein. This table has approximately 150,000 distinct CDR3 sequences, roughly 94% appearing once. The sequencing input was CD4+ T cells from PBMCs. All receptors derive from a human donor in good health. The conserved cysteine and the conserved F or W are not part of the CDR3 here. A D gene is named only where the DNA matches it firmly.

V gene | CDR3 length | D gene | CDR3 protein
TRBV27 | 10 | NA | ASSFRGYEQY
TRBV20-1 | 13 | NA | SARMQQGLNTEAF
TRBV4-2 | 14 | TRBD2 | ASSQDPGLATYEQY
TRBV3-1 | 14 | TRBD2 | ASSQDGRASGSEQF
TRBV24-1 | 14 | NA | ATSDLRGTNTGELF
TRBV3-1 | 13 | TRBD1 | ASSPVGGAYNEQF
TRBV5-1 | 11 | NA | ASSLAGGLEAF
TRBV2 | 12 | NA | ASSEGGTNEKLF
TRBV9 | 12 | NA | ASSVGAWNTEAF
TRBV2 | 10 | NA | ASSVYSYEQY
TRBV28 | 13 | NA | ASSLSRLDNYEQY
TRBV11-2 | 11 | NA | ASSPAVSYEQY
TRBV12-3/TRBV12-4 | 11 | TRBD1 | ASSPTGAYGYT
TRBV7-9 | 13 | TRBD1 | ASSETGQGTYEQY
TRBV29-1 | 10 | NA | SVRQVYNEQF
TRBV2 | 11 | NA | AGGENRQGTQY
TRBV6-1 | 13 | TRBD2 | ASRILAGPYNEQF
TRBV6-1 | 11 | TRBD1 | ASRDRGYNEQF
TRBV5-1 | 14 | NA | ASSLVPGTGIYEQY
TRBV10-3 | 12 | NA | AISDPRGNTEAF
TRBV27 | 12 | NA | ASSLQGGQETQY
TRBV18 | 12 | NA | ASSPHISGYEQY
TRBV15 | 14 | NA | ATSREGRQVLNEQF
TRBV5-1 | 14 | TRBD1 | ASSPWTGHGANVLT
TRBV28 | 11 | NA | ASSFPPHGEQY
TRBV14 | 8 | NA | ASAGDTQY
TRBV18 | 11 | NA | ASSPPRVDTQY
TRBV2 | 11 | NA | ASSEIGDQPQH
TRBV2 | 11 | NA | ASHRGGGETQY
TRBV27 | 15 | NA | ASSFGLGLSGANVLT
TRBV6-6 | 10 | NA | ASSTRSQPQH
TRBV5-4 | 13 | TRBD2 | ASSLGGRATGELF
TRBV3-1 | 11 | TRBD1 | ASRPGQSYGYT
TRBV19 | 11 | NA | ASSIFRNQPQH
TRBV7-9 | 16 | NA | ASSWPSSFGGITDTQY
TRBV7-3 | 12 | TRBD1 | ASSRDRTSYEQY
TRBV14 | 13 | NA | ASSQDLGPYYGYT
TRBV3-1 | 14 | TRBD1 | ASSRWTGAENTEAF
TRBV30 | 9 | NA | AWSVSHEQY
TRBV10-3 | 11 | NA | AISEGATDTQY
TRBV12-3/TRBV12-4 | 15 | TRBD1 | ASSLSPGTGGGTEAF
TRBV19 | 13 | NA | ATRSEDSLNTEAF
TRBV6-5 | 13 | NA | ASSYAGSSYNEQF
TRBV23-1 | 14 | TRBD1 | ASSQISGQENTEAF
TRBV2 | 12 | NA | ASTEGLAGNIQY
TRBV18 | 15 | NA | ASSRNFDGIVTYEQY
TRBV20-1 | 11 | NA | SAPPGWGTEAF
TRBV9 | 15 | TRBD1 | ASSVPGQGSGANVLT
TRBV20-1 | 11 | NA | SVLLGANEKLF
TRBV5-1 | 11 | NA | ASSPHDGETQY
TRBV10-3 | 11 | TRBD1 | AMRDRGDNEQF
TRBV7-9 | 14 | TRBD1 | ASSPRLDRGLDTQY
TRBV19 | 16 | NA | ASSDGNQITYGANVLT
TRBV7-8 | 17 | NA | ASSSTGSLGLSGANVLT
TRBV12-3/TRBV12-4 | 11 | NA | ASTPSPPGELF
TRBV2 | 12 | TRBD1 | ASSDRDREETQY
TRBV20-1 | 13 | NA | SARAPPVNTGELF